This is a list of T cell receptor beta chains from one sample in a study of blood T cell repertoires in COVID-19. The assay was immunoSEQ multiplex PCR, and TCRdb's table has in-frame clones only and misses some. The profile covers about 440,000 clones, with approximately 89% appearing a single time and roughly an eighth taken by the ten largest. The sequenced sample consisted of peripheral blood. The receptors stem from a woman in her fifties or sixties with COVID-19, enrolled during active disease. Both conserved end residues are part of each CDR3. Fields, in order: CDR3 protein, CDR3 DNA, clone size, D gene, V gene, J gene. A D gene is named only where the DNA matches it firmly. Some rows have no size entry. The others give once, few or many, or a class for an expanded clone.

CASSYTGTGAEAFF	TGTGCCAGCAGTTACACCGGGACAGGGGCTGAAGCTTTCTTT	few	TRBD1	TRBV6-5	TRBJ1-1
CASRWDRADGYTF	TGTGCCAGCAGATGGGACAGGGCCGATGGCTACACCTTC	NA	TRBD1	TRBV5-4	TRBJ1-2
CASTDSDSTKNIQYF	TGTGCCAGCACCGATTCGGACAGTACCAAAAACATTCAGTACTTC	once	NA	TRBV6-5	TRBJ2-4
CASSLGTGGTDTQYF	TGTGCCAGCAGCCTCGGGACAGGGGGCACAGATACGCAGTATTTT	few	TRBD1	TRBV5-4	TRBJ2-3
CATAWTGGWQETQYF	TGCGCCACCGCTTGGACAGGGGGATGGCAAGAGACCCAGTACTTC	NA	TRBD1	TRBV5-1	TRBJ2-5
CASSLLAGGRETQYF	TGTGCCAGCAGCTTGCTAGCGGGGGGGCGTGAGACCCAGTACTTC	NA	TRBD2	TRBV5-4	TRBJ2-5
CASRASGTDTQYF	TGTGCCAGTAGGGCTAGCGGTACAGATACGCAGTATTTT	NA	TRBD2	TRBV19	TRBJ2-3
CASSLEGGNIQYF	TGTGCCAGCAGCTTAGAAGGGGGTAACATTCAGTACTTC	few	NA	TRBV7-9	TRBJ2-4
CASSEGTSRTNEKLFF	TGTGCCAGCAGCGAGGGGACATCAAGGACTAATGAAAAACTGTTTTTT	NA	NA	TRBV9	TRBJ1-4
CASSTQGADTEAFF	TGTGCCAGCAGCACACAGGGTGCGGACACTGAAGCTTTCTTT	NA	NA	TRBV7-8	TRBJ1-1
CASSESRGGGADEQFF	TGTGCCAGCAGTGAGTCACGGGGGGGCGGCGCCGATGAGCAGTTCTTC	once	TRBD2	TRBV6-1	TRBJ2-1
CASSPYGTEAGELFF	TGTGCCAGCTCACCCTACGGGACAGAAGCCGGGGAGCTGTTTTTT	NA	TRBD1	TRBV18	TRBJ2-2
CASSQWRDTNTEAFF	TGTGCCAGCAGCCAATGGCGCGACACGAACACTGAAGCTTTCTTT	NA	NA	TRBV2	TRBJ1-1
CASSQFDRVGGYTF	TGCGCCAGCAGCCAATTCGACAGGGTGGGAGGCTACACCTTC	NA	TRBD1	TRBV4-1	TRBJ1-2
CASSQTGSQTQYF	TGTGCCAGCAGCCAGACAGGGTCCCAGACCCAGTACTTC	once	TRBD1	TRBV3-1/TRBV3-2	TRBJ2-5
CASSETDRGAEQYF	TGTGCCAGCAGTGAAACCGATCGGGGGGCCGAGCAGTACTTC	NA	NA	TRBV25-1	TRBJ2-7